The clone carrying this T cell receptor (beta chain) was detected once. What it binds is unknown. These data belong to a study of OX40 agonist ivuxolimab in advanced cancers. Looking at the study overall: The dose of intravenous ivuxolimab that patients received every 2 weeks ranged from 0.01 to 10 mg/kg. Study-wide results and limits: Low levels of normalized T-cell clonal expansion also appeared in some nonresponders. In the 0.1-3.0 mg/kg groups, partial responders showed among the lowest expansion. Expanded clones belonging to CD8+ T cells outnumbered, on average, those of CD4+.

This CDR3 is 16 amino acids long. From germline, CDR1 is MNHEY and CDR2 SMNVEV (reference sequence). The junction had 10 bases not matched to a gene; V was cut back by 5 bases and J by 5 bases. Sequencing used immunoSEQ multiplex PCR; TCRdb keeps in-frame clones, though not all of them. This table has 65,000 or so clones, around 84% appearing once. The clonotype was recovered from an adult with an advanced solid tumor such as melanoma, head and neck, liver or kidney cancer. The genes are TRBV27 and TRBJ2-7, with 12 positions matching TRBD2. Sequencing was performed on CD4+ or CD8+ T cells sorted from blood, taken in a trial of the OX40 agonist ivuxolimab. The CDR3 coding sequence is TGTGCCAGCAGTGGGGGGACTAGCGGGTTGATCGACGAGCAGTACTTC. As protein: CASSGGTSGLIDEQYF.